The T cell receptor beta chain under discussion was sequenced for a study of shared clonotypes between healthy human individuals. Study in general: Each donor's CD4 naive and CD4 memory cells filled three plates apiece, CD8 naive two, and CD8 memory one.

Sequencing used immunoSEQ multiplex PCR; TCRdb keeps in-frame clones, though not all of them. The repertoire has about 1.4 million clones, around 97% of them found once; the top ten carry 1.2%. There were only Caucasian adults among the donors, and all lived in Nashville, Tennessee. Material for sequencing was naive CD4+ T cells sorted from blood. Described subset: CD45RA+ positively selected. The TCR originated in a man aged 30 to 45 in good health.

The DNA of the CDR3 is TGTGCCAGCAGCCTGACAGCGCTAAGAGGAAACACCATATATTTT. Its protein product is CASSLTALRGNTIYF. The chain is built from TRBV6-5 and TRBJ1-3; D perhaps matches TRBD1 (5 bases). The V end was cut by 6 bases, the J end by 4 bases, with 16 bases between. Germline V gene sequence: CDR1 MNHEY, CDR2 SVGAGI. This CDR3 is built from 15 residues.